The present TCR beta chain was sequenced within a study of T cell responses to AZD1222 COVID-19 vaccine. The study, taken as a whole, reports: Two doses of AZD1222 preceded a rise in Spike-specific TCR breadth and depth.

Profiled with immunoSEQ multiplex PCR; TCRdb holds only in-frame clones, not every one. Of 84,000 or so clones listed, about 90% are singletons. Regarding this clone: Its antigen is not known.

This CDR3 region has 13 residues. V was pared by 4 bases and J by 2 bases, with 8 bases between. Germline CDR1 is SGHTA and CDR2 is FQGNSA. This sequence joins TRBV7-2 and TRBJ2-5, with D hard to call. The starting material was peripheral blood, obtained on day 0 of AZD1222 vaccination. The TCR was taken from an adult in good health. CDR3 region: CASSWLEQETQYF. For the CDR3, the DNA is TGTGCCAGCAGCTGGTTGGAACAAGAGACCCAGTACTTC.